The 15 T cell receptor beta chains given below trace back to one sample, sequenced in a study of precursors of human CD4 cytotoxic T cells. Four sorted CD4+ memory subsets, central memory, effector memory, IL-7R-high TEMRA and IL-7R-negative TEMRA, were UMI-sequenced. TCRdb analysed the reads with MiXCR anew, one entry per CDR3 protein. This sample has 550 to 700 distinct CDR3 sequences, with roughly a fifth found just once. Sample: memory CD4+ T cells from blood (PBMCs). These TCRs come from a human donor in good health.

By proportion, this clonotype is large. The gene calls are TRBV20-1 and TRBJ1-2; 9 bases agree with TRBD1. Germline loops: CDR1 DFQATT, CDR2 SNEGSKA (reference sequence). J was trimmed by 8 bases and V by 6 bases; bases with no gene match: 7. CDR3 length: 12 residues. CDR3 region: CSAVRDRDGYTF. The CDR3, as DNA: TGCAGTGCCGTTCGGGACAGGGACGGCTACACCTTC.

By its share, this clonotype is large. The rearrangement links TRBV29-1 to TRBJ2-2; TRBD1 matches 9 bases. V dropped 5 bases and J dropped 4; count of bases not matched to a gene: 14. The germline V gene encodes CDR1 SQVTM and CDR2 ANQGSEA. This CDR3 comprises 17 residues. In nucleotides, the CDR3 is TGCAGCGTTAACTCCCCAGGACAGGGGCTCGGCACCGGGGAGCTGTTTTTT. It translates to CSVNSPGQGLGTGELFF.

This rearrangement joins TRBV20-1 to TRBJ2-1, with 8 bases that match TRBD2. The CDR3 has 15 residues. The V gene's germline CDR1 is DFQATT and CDR2 SNEGSKA (reference sequence). V lost 0 bases and J lost 3; bases outside the gene matches: 4. CDR3 region: CSARDPLAGYNEQFF. The DNA of the CDR3 is TGCAGTGCTAGAGATCCCCTAGCGGGCTACAATGAGCAGTTCTTC.

The chain carries TRBV4-1 and TRBJ2-3; possibly TRBD1 for D (5 bases). This CDR3 has 16 amino acids. The germline CDR1 and CDR2 sequences are MGHRA and YSYEKL. With 3 bases removed from V and 2 bases from J, the gap between germline ends came to 15 bases. CDR3 in amino acids: CASSHLGRAPTDTQYF. DNA of the CDR3: TGCGCCAGCAGCCATTTGGGCAGGGCCCCCACAGATACGCAGTATTTT.

The chain has TRBV7-9 and TRBJ2-7; 7 bases agree with TRBD1. The CDR3 consists of 12 residues. Germline CDR1 reads SEHNR; CDR2 reads FQNEAQ (reference sequence). V dropped 5 bases and J dropped 5; count of bases not matched to a gene: 3. The CDR3 reads CASSRTGDEQYF. The CDR3 DNA sequence: TGTGCCAGCAGCCGAACAGGGGACGAGCAGTACTTC.

The rearrangement uses TRBV7-9 and TRBJ2-3; no reliable D call. Trimming removed 6 bases from V and 3 bases from J, with 4 bases in between. CDR3 size: 11 residues. The germline CDR1 and CDR2 sequences are SEHNR and FQNEAQ (reference sequence). DNA of the CDR3: TGTGCCAGCAGTAGAACAGATACGCAGTATTTT. Protein sequence: CASSRTDTQYF.

This clonotype turned up a few times. The gene calls are TRBV6-6 and TRBJ2-2; TRBD2 agrees at 10 bases. Trimming took 0 bases from V and 1 from J; bases not matched to a gene: 5. This CDR3 contains 18 residues. From germline, CDR1 is MNHNY and CDR2 SVGAGI (reference sequence). In nucleotides, the CDR3 is TGTGCCAGCAGTTACTCCCTTACTAGCGGGGAGAACACCGGGGAGCTGTTTTTT. This encodes CASSYSLTSGENTGELFF.

In this sample, this clonotype is large. The rearrangement joins TRBV12-3 or TRBV12-4 to TRBJ2-1; possible D gene TRBD2, 7 bases. The CDR3 totals 15 residues. V lost 4 bases to trimming and J lost 6 bases, with 16 bases between them. The chain's CDR3 is CASSSRGGALNEQFF. The CDR3 nucleotides read TGTGCCAGCAGTTCAAGGGGGGGGGCCCTCAATGAGCAGTTCTTC.

The chain employs TRBV19 and TRBJ1-2; TRBD1 matches at 10 bases. Per the germline V gene, CDR1 is LNHDA and CDR2 is SQIVND (reference sequence). With 0 bases clipped from V and 3 bases from J, the junction kept 7 bases outside the gene matches. This CDR3 has 17 residues. The CDR3 bases are TGTGCCAGTAGTATAGATCGAGAGACAGGGGGCGACTATGGCTACACCTTC. Protein sequence: CASSIDRETGGDYGYTF.

By frequency in the sample, this clonotype is large. This sequence joins TRBV5-1 and TRBJ2-3; D possibly uses TRBD1 or TRBD2 (6 bases each). CDR3 length: 16 residues. The V end was cut by 1 base, the J end by 1 base, with 13 bases between. Per germline, CDR1 SGHRS and CDR2 YFSETQ. The CDR3 spells CASSLQGTSGTDTQYF. DNA of the CDR3: TGCGCCAGCAGCTTGCAGGGGACTTCTGGCACAGATACGCAGTATTTT.

The CDR3 coding sequence is TGTGCCAGCAGTTTAATGAGAGATCAGCCCCAGCATTTT. Translating it yields CASSLMRDQPQHF. J is TRBJ1-5 and V is TRBV27; no clear D. Germline-derived CDR1 and CDR2 are MNHEY and SMNVEV (reference sequence). Trimming removed 2 bases at V and 5 bases at J, with 7 bases between. The CDR3 is made up of 13 amino acids.

This clonotype came up a few times. The chain carries TRBV4-1 and TRBJ2-6, with 8 bases identical to TRBD1. The V gene end was trimmed by 4 bases and the J gene end by 1 base; junction bases not matched to a gene: 9. CDR3 length equals 18 residues. CDR1 and CDR2 from the germline V gene are MGHRA and YSYEKL. The CDR3 sequence: CASSLGQGRFSGANVLTF. CDR3 DNA sequence: TGCGCCAGCAGCCTTGGACAGGGAAGGTTTTCTGGGGCCAACGTCCTGACTTTC.

In its sample, this clonotype ranks as large. V usage is TRBV5-5 and J usage is TRBJ2-1; perhaps TRBD2 as D (6 bases). The CDR3 runs to 17 residues. Trimming cost V 0 bases and J 8 bases, with 21 bases left between them. CDR1 and CDR2 from the germline V gene are SGHKS and YYEKEE (reference sequence). CDR3 region: CASSLGLGSGTRHEQFF. CDR3 nucleotides: TGTGCCAGCAGCTTGGGGCTGGGTAGCGGAACTAGGCATGAGCAGTTCTTC.

This clonotype is large within its sample. V is TRBV20-1 and J is TRBJ2-5; D unclear. Per the germline V gene, CDR1 is DFQATT and CDR2 is SNEGSKA (reference sequence). V lost 4 bases, J lost 5 bases, and 17 bases lay in between. This CDR3 is 14 amino acids long. CDR3 sequence reads: CSATDPRLTETQYF. In nucleotides, the CDR3 is TGCAGTGCTACGGACCCTCGCTTGACTGAGACCCAGTACTTC.

As concerns this clonotype: A much larger clone sits a single nucleotide away, making a read error possible. The chain combines TRBV7-9 with TRBJ2-5, with TRBD1 matching 7 bases. Germline V lookup: CDR1 SEHNR, CDR2 FQNEAQ (reference sequence). This CDR3 comprises 15 residues. The CDR3 DNA reads TGTGCCAGCAACTTAGGCCGGACAGGCCAAGAGACCCAGTACTTC. Protein sequence: CASNLGRTGQETQYF. Drawing the rest from reference TRBV7-9 and TRBJ2-5, the complete variable domain is DTGVSQNPRHKITKRGQNVTFRCDPISEHNRLYWYRQTLGQGPEFLTYFQNEAQLEKSRLLSDRFSAERPKGSFSTLEIQRTEQGDSAMYLCASNLGRTGQETQYFGPGTRLLVL.